The clone carrying this T cell receptor (beta chain) was observed at least ten times. This entry comes from a study of T-cell reconstitution after alpha-beta-depleted transplantation in children. It was with unique molecular identifiers that the TCRbeta library was prepared. TCRdb reprocessed the PCR reads via MiXCR and lists one record per CDR3 protein. This sample has about 610,000 distinct CDR3 sequences, with about 10% found just once. V gave up 2 bases and J gave up 3 bases; unmatched junction bases: 7. Germline V lookup: CDR1 ENHRY, CDR2 SYGVKD. The CDR3 runs to 17 residues. The source was PBMCs from the stem cell graft donor, collected from the stem cell graft. This rearrangement joins TRBV10-3 to TRBJ2-3; 11 nucleotides align to TRBD2. The sequence came from a human donor who donated a stem cell graft to a child with acute myeloid leukemia. The DNA of the CDR3 is TGTGCCATCAGTGAGCCCTTACTAGCGGGAGATACAGATACGCAGTATTTT. This gives the protein CAISEPLLAGDTDTQYF.